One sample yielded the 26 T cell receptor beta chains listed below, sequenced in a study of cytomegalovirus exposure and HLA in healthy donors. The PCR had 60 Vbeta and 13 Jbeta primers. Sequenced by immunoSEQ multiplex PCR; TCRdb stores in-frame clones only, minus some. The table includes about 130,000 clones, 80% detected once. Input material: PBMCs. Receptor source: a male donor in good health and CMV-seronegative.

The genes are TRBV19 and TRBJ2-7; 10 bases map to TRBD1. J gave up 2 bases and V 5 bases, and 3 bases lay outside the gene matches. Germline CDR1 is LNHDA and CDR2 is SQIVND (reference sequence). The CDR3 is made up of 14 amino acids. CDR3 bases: TGTGCCAGTAGTCTTGGACAGGGGGCCTACGAGCAGTACTTC. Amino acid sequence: CASSLGQGAYEQYF.

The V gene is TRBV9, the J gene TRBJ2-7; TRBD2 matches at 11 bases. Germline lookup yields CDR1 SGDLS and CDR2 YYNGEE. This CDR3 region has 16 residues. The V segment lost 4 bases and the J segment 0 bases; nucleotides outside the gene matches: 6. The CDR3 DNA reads TGTGCCAGCAGCCCTCGACTAGCGGGAAGCTCCTACGAGCAGTACTTC. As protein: CASSPRLAGSSYEQYF.

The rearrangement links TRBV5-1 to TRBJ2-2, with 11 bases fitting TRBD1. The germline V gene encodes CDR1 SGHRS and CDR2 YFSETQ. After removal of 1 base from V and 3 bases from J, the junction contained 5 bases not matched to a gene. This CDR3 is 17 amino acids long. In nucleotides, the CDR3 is TGCGCCAGCAGCTTGTCCCCGGGACAGGGGGACACCGGGGAGCTGTTTTTT. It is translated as CASSLSPGQGDTGELFF.

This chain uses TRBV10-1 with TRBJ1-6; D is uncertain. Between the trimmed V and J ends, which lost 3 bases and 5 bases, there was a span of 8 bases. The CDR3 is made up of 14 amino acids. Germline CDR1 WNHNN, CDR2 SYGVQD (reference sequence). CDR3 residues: CASSEWQNNSPLHF. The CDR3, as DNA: TGCGCCAGCAGTGAATGGCAGAATAATTCACCCCTCCACTTT.

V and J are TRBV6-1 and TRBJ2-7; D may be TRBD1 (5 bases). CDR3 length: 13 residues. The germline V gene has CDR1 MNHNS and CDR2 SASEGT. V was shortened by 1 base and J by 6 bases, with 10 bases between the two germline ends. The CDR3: CASSEVGQGEQYF. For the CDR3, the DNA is TGTGCCAGCAGTGAAGTCGGACAAGGCGAGCAGTACTTC.

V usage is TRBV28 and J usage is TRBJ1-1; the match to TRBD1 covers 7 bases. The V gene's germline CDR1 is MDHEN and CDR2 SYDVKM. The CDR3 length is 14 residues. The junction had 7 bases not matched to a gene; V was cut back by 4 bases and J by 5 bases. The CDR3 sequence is CASSWSGGRTEAFF. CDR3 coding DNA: TGTGCCAGCAGTTGGTCAGGGGGGAGAACTGAAGCTTTCTTT.

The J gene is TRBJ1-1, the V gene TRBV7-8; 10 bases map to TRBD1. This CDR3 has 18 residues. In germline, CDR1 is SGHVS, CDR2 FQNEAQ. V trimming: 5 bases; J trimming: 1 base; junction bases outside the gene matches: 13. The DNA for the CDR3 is TGTGCCAGCAGCCCCAGACGGACAGGGGGAGATCGGAACACTGAAGCTTTCTTT. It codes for CASSPRRTGGDRNTEAFF.

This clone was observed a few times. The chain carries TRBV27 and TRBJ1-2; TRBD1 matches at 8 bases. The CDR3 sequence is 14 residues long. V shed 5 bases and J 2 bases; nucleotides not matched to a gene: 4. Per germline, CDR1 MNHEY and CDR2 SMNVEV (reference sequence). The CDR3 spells CASSPRGQNYGYTF. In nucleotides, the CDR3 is TGTGCCAGCAGTCCCAGGGGGCAGAACTATGGCTACACCTTC.

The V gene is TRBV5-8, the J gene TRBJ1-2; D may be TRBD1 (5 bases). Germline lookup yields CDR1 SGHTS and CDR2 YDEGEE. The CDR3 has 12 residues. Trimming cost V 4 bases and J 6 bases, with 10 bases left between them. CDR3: CASSILQDGYTF. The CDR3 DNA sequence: TGTGCCAGCAGCATTCTACAGGATGGCTACACCTTC. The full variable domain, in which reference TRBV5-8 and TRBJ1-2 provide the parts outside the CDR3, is EAGVTQSPTHLIKTRGQQATLRCSPISGHTSVYWYQQALGLGLQFLLWYDEGEERNRGNFPPRFSGRQFPNYSSELNVNALELEDSALYLCASSILQDGYTFGSGTRLTVV.

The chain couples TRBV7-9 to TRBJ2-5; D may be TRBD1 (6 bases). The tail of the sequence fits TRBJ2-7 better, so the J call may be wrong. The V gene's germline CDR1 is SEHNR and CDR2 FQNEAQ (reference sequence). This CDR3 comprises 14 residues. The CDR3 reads CASSVDRFPYEQYF. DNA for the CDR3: TGTGCCAGCAGCGTTGACAGGTTTCCCTACGAGCAGTACTTC.

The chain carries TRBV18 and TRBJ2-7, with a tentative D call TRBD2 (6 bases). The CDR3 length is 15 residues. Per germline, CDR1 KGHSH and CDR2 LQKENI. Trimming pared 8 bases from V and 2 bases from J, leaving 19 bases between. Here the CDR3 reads CASAKSGGRAYEQYF. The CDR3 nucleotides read TGTGCCAGCGCAAAATCCGGGGGACGAGCCTACGAGCAGTACTTC.

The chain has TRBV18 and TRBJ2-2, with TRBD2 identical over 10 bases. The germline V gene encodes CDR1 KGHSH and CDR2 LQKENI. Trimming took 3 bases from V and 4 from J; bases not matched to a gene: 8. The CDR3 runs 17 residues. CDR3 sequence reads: CASSPLPSGGSTGELFF. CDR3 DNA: TGTGCCAGCTCACCCCTCCCTAGCGGGGGTAGCACCGGGGAGCTGTTTTTT.

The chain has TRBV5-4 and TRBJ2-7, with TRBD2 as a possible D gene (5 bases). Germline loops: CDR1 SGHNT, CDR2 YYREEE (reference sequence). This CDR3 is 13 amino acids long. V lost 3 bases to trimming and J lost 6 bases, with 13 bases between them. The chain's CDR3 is CASSSQDWGEQYF. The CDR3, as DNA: TGTGCCAGCAGCTCGCAGGACTGGGGCGAGCAGTACTTC.

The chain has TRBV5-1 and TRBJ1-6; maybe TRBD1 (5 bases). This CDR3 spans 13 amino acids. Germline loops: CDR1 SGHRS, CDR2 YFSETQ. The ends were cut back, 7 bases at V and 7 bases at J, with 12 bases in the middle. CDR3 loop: CASGFRENSPLHF. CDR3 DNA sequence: TGCGCCAGCGGTTTCAGGGAAAATTCACCCCTCCACTTT.

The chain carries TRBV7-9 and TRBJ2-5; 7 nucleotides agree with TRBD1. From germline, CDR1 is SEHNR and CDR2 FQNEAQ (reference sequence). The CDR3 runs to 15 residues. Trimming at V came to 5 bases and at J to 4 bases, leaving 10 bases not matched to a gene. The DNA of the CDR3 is TGTGCCAGCAGCCTTAGACAGGGAACCGGAGAGACCCAGTACTTC. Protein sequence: CASSLRQGTGETQYF.

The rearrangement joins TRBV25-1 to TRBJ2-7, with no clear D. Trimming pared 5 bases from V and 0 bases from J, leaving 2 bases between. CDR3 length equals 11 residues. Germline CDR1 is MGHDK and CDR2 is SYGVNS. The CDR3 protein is CASSRSYEQYF. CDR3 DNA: TGTGCCAGCAGTCGCTCCTACGAGCAGTACTTC.

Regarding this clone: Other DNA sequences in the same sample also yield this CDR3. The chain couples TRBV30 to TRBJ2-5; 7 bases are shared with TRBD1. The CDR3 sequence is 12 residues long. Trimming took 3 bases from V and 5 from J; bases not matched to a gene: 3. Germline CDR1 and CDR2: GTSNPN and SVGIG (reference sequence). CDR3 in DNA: TGTGCCTGGAGGGAGACAGGGGAGACCCAGTACTTC. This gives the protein CAWRETGETQYF. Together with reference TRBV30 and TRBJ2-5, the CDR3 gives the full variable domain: SQTIHQWPATLVQPVGSPLSLECTVEGTSNPNLYWYRQAAGRGLQLLFYSVGIGQISSEVPQNLSASRPQDRQFILSSKKLLLSDSGFYLCAWRETGETQYFGPGTRLLVL.

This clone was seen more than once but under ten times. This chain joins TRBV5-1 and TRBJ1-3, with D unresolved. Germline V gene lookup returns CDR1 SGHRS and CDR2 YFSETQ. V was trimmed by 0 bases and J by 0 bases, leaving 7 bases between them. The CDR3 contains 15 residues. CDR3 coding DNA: TGCGCCAGCAGCTTGGAGGCGGCCTCTGGAAACACCATATATTTT. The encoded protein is CASSLEAASGNTIYF.

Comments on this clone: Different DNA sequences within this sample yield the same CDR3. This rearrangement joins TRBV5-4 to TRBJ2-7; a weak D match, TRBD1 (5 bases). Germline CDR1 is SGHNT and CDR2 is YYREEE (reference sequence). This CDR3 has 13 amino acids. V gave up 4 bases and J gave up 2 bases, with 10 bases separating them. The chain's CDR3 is CASSPRGPYEQYF. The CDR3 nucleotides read TGTGCCAGCAGCCCAAGGGGCCCCTACGAGCAGTACTTC.

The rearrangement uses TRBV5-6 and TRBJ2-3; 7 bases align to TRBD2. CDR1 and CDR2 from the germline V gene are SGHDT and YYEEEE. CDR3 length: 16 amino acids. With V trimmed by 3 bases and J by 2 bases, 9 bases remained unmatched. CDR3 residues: CASSSTNSGYTDTQYF. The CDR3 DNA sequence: TGTGCCAGCAGCTCTACGAATAGCGGGTACACAGATACGCAGTATTTT.

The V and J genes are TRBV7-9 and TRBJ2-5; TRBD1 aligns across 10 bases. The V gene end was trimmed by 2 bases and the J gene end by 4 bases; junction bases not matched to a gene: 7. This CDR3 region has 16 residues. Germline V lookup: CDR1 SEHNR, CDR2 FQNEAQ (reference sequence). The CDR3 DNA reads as TGTGCCAGCAGCTTACGCCGGACAGGGGGTGGAGAGACCCAGTACTTC. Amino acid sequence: CASSLRRTGGGETQYF.

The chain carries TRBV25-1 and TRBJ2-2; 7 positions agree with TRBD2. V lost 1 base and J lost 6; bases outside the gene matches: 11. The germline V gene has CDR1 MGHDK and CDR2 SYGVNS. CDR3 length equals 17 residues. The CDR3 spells CASSESGGRVNAGELFF. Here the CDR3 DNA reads TGTGCCAGCAGTGAATCTGGCGGGAGAGTCAACGCCGGGGAGCTGTTTTTT.

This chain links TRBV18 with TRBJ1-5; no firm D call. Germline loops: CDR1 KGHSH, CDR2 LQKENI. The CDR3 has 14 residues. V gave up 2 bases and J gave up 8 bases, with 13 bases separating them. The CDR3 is CASSPRRRVEPQHF. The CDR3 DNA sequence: TGTGCCAGCTCACCAAGGCGTCGGGTAGAGCCCCAGCATTTT.

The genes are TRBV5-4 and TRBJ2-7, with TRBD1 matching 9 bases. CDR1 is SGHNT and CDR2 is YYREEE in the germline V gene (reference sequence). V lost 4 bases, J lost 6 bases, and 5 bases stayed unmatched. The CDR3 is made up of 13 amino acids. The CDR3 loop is CASSIGTGFEQYF. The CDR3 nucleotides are TGTGCCAGCAGCATCGGGACAGGGTTCGAGCAGTACTTC.

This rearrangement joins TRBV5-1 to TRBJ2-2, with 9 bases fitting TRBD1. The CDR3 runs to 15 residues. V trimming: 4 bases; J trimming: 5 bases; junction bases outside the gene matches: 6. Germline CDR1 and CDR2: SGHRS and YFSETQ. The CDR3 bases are TGCGCCAGCAGCCCGCTTGGGACAGGGACCGGGGAGCTGTTTTTT. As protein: CASSPLGTGTGELFF.

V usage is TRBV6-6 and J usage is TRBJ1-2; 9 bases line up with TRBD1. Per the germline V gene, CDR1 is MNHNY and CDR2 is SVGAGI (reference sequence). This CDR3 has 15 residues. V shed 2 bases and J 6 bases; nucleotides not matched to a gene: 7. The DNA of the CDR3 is TGTGCCAGCAGTTACCCCGGGACAGGGTGGGATGGCTACACCTTC. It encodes CASSYPGTGWDGYTF.